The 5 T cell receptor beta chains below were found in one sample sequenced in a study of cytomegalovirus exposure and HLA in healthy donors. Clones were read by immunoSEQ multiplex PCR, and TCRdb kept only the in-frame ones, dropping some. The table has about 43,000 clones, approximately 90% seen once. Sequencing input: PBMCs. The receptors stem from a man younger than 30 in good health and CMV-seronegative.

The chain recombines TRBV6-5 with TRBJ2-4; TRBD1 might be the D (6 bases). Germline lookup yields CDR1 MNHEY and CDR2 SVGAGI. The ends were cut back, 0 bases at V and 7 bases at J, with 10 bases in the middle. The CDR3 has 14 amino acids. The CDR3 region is CASSYSRGSNIQYF. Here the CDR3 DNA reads TGTGCCAGCAGTTACTCAAGGGGGAGTAACATTCAGTACTTC.

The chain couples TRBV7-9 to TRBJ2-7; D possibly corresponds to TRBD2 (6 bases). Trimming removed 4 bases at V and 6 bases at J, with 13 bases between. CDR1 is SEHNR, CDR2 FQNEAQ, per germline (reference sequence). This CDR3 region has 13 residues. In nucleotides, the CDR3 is TGTGCCAGCAGCTCACAGGCGGGACTCGAGCAGTACTTC. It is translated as CASSSQAGLEQYF.

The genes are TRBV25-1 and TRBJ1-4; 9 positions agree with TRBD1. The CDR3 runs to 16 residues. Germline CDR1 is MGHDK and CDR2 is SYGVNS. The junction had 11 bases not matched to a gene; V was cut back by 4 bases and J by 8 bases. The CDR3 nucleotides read TGTGCCAGCAGTGGTAGGACAGGGGCCTTGAGAGAAAAACTGTTTTTT. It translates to CASSGRTGALREKLFF.

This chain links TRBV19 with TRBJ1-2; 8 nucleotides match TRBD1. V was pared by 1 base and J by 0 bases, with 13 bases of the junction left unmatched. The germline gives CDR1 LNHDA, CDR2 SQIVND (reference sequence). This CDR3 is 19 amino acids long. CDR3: CASSIGTPGTGKANYGYTF. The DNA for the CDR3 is TGTGCCAGTAGTATAGGGACCCCCGGGACAGGTAAGGCTAACTATGGCTACACCTTC. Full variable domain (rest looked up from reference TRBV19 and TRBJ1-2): DGGITQSPKYLFRKEGQNVTLSCEQNLNHDAMYWYRQDPGQGLRLIYYSQIVNDFQKGDIAEGYSVSREKKESFPLTVTSAQKNPTAFYLCASSIGTPGTGKANYGYTFGSGTRLTVV.

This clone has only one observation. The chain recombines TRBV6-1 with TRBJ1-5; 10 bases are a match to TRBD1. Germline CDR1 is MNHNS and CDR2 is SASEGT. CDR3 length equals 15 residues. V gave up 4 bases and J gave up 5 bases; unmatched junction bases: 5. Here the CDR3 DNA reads TGTGCCAGCAGTGCCGTCGGGACAGGGGATCAGCCCCAGCATTTT. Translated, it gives CASSAVGTGDQPQHF.